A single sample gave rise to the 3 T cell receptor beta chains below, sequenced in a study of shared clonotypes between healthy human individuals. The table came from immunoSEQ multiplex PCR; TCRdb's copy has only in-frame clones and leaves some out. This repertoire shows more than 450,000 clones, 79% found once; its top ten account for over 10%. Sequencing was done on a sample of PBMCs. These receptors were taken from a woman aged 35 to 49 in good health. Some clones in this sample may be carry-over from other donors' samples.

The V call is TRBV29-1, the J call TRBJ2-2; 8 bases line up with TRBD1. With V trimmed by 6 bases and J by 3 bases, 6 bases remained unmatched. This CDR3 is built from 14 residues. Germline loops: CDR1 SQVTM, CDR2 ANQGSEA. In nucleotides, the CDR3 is TGCAGCGTAAGACAGGGGATGGACACCGGGGAGCTGTTTTTT. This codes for CSVRQGMDTGELFF.

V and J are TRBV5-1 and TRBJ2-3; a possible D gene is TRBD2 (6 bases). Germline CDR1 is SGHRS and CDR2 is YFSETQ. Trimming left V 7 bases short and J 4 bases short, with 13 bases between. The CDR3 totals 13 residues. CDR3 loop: CASSGELADTQYF. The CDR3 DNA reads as TGCGCCAGCTCGGGGGAGCTTGCAGATACGCAGTATTTT.

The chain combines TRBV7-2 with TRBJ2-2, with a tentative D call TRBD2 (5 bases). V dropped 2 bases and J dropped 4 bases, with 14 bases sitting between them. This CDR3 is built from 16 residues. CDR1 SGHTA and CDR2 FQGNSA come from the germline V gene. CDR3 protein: CASSLFAGEGTGELFF. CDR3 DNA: TGTGCCAGCAGCTTATTCGCAGGCGAGGGCACCGGGGAGCTGTTTTTT.